These 15 T cell receptor beta chains were sequenced from one sample in a study of OX40 agonist ivuxolimab in advanced cancers. Assay used: immunoSEQ multiplex PCR; TCRdb lists only in-frame clones, some missing. The data show about 100,000 clones, approximately 89% seen once. The sample here was CD4+ or CD8+ T cells sorted from blood, taken in a trial of the OX40 agonist ivuxolimab. The receptors were gathered from an adult with an advanced solid tumor such as melanoma, head and neck, liver or kidney cancer.

The chain links TRBV28 to TRBJ2-1; 12 nucleotides agree with TRBD2. V trimming: 6 bases; J trimming: 5 bases; junction bases outside the gene matches: 5. The CDR3 totals 15 residues. CDR1 and CDR2 (germline): MDHEN, SYDVKM. CDR3 in amino acids: CASRLAGGPHNEQFF. In DNA, the CDR3 is TGTGCCAGCAGACTAGCGGGAGGACCCCACAATGAGCAGTTCTTC.

The V gene is TRBV5-1, the J gene TRBJ2-6; 7 positions match TRBD1. Germline V gives CDR1 SGHRS, CDR2 YFSETQ. V dropped 2 bases and J dropped 1; count of bases not matched to a gene: 9. The CDR3 is 18 amino acids. The CDR3 spells CASSFGQVSLSGANVLTF. CDR3 coding DNA: TGCGCCAGCAGCTTCGGACAGGTCTCTTTATCTGGGGCCAACGTCCTGACTTTC.

The J gene is TRBJ2-7, the V gene TRBV6-1; 10 nucleotides line up with TRBD1. Germline V gene data show CDR1 as MNHNS and CDR2 as SASEGT. The junction had 10 bases not matched to a gene; V was cut back by 7 bases and J by 4 bases. The CDR3 is made up of 15 amino acids. The chain's CDR3 is CASNQIRTGGYEQYF. CDR3 nucleotides: TGTGCCAGCAACCAAATAAGGACAGGGGGTTACGAGCAGTACTTC.

J is TRBJ2-1 and V is TRBV9, with D unclear. Trimming removed 0 bases from V and 4 bases from J, with 8 bases in between. The CDR3 length is 14 residues. The germline gives CDR1 SGDLS, CDR2 YYNGEE. The CDR3 loop is CASSVDVGYNEQFF. CDR3 sequence (DNA): TGTGCCAGCAGCGTAGATGTGGGTTACAATGAGCAGTTCTTC.

V and J are TRBV19 and TRBJ1-5, with TRBD1 identical over 12 bases. Germline CDR1 LNHDA, CDR2 SQIVND (reference sequence). V was pared by 6 bases and J by 2 bases, with 8 bases of the junction left unmatched. This CDR3 has 17 residues. CDR3 in DNA: TGTGCCAGTAGAACCGGGACAGGGGGCTTCGGCAATCAGCCCCAGCATTTT. This sequence encodes CASRTGTGGFGNQPQHF.

This sequence joins TRBV10-2 and TRBJ1-5; D might be TRBD1 (5 bases). CDR3 size: 16 residues. Looked up from germline, CDR1 is WSHSY and CDR2 is SAAADI. V shed 1 base and J shed 0 bases, with 10 bases lying between them. The CDR3 is CASSEFLTASNQPQHF. In DNA, the CDR3 is TGCGCCAGCAGTGAGTTTCTGACAGCTAGCAATCAGCCCCAGCATTTT.

This rearrangement joins TRBV27 to TRBJ2-5; TRBD2 agrees at 10 bases. The CDR3 sequence is 16 residues long. After removal of 6 bases from V and 5 bases from J, the junction contained 12 bases not matched to a gene. Germline V gives CDR1 MNHEY, CDR2 SMNVEV (reference sequence). This CDR3 is CASRRDAAGGPETQYF. The DNA for the CDR3 is TGTGCCAGCAGGAGAGACGCAGCGGGGGGGCCCGAGACCCAGTACTTC.

The V call is TRBV11-2, the J call TRBJ1-1, with D possibly being TRBD1 (6 bases). The V gene lost 5 bases and the J gene lost 4 bases, with 11 bases spanning the gap. Germline CDR1 is SGHAT and CDR2 is FQNNGV. The CDR3 has 13 amino acids. The CDR3 DNA follows: TGTGCCAGCAGCCCTCCCAGGGGCACTGAAGCTTTCTTT. Translating gives CASSPPRGTEAFF.

The chain uses TRBV6-1 and TRBJ2-2, with TRBD2 matching 9 bases. The V segment lost 0 bases and the J segment 4 bases; nucleotides outside the gene matches: 12. Germline V CDR1 and CDR2: MNHNS, SASEGT. CDR3 length equals 19 residues. The CDR3 spells CASSEAAGTSRVGTGELFF. The DNA for the CDR3 is TGTGCCAGCAGTGAAGCAGCCGGGACTAGCCGCGTGGGCACCGGGGAGCTGTTTTTT.

In its sample, this clone was seen once. V gene TRBV10-1 combines with J gene TRBJ2-1; weak D call: TRBD2 (5 bases). From germline, CDR1 is WNHNN and CDR2 SYGVQD (reference sequence). CDR3 length: 15 amino acids. V dropped 4 bases and J dropped 3 bases, with 13 bases sitting between them. CDR3 amino acids: CASSGPSPLYNEQFF. In DNA form, the CDR3 reads TGCGCCAGCAGTGGTCCTAGCCCCCTCTACAATGAGCAGTTCTTC.

The chain is built from TRBV14 and TRBJ1-2, with a possible D match to TRBD1 (5 bases). Trimming removed 1 base at V and 0 bases at J, with 15 bases between. Germline V gene data show CDR1 as SGHDN and CDR2 as FVKESK. The CDR3 totals 17 residues. The CDR3 nucleotides read TGTGCCAGCAGCCAAGGAGACAGAAAAGCAGCTAACTATGGCTACACCTTC. Translated: CASSQGDRKAANYGYTF.

The V call is TRBV5-4, the J call TRBJ1-3; D is uncertain. The V gene lost 6 bases and the J gene lost 1 base, with 8 bases spanning the gap. Germline V CDR1 and CDR2: SGHNT, YYREEE (reference sequence). The CDR3 sequence is 13 residues long. CDR3 sequence: CASKVPSGNTIYF. Here the CDR3 DNA reads TGTGCCAGCAAGGTCCCTTCTGGAAACACCATATATTTT.

This clone was counted a single time. The chain couples TRBV5-1 to TRBJ2-5; the D gene is possibly TRBD2 (7 bases). Trimming left V 0 bases short and J 5 bases short, with 32 bases between. Germline CDR1 SGHRS, CDR2 YFSETQ. The CDR3 is 21 residues long. The CDR3 sequence: CASSLAKAVGGRGLSMETQYF. CDR3 coding DNA: TGCGCCAGCAGCTTGGCCAAGGCCGTCGGGGGGCGAGGGTTAAGTATGGAGACCCAGTACTTC.

This rearrangement joins TRBV5-4 to TRBJ1-1, with D possibly being TRBD1 (5 bases). CDR1 is SGHNT and CDR2 is YYREEE in the germline V gene (reference sequence). The length of the CDR3 is 15 residues. Trimming removed 0 bases from V and 1 base from J, with 10 bases in between. In nucleotides, the CDR3 is TGTGCCAGCAGCTTGGCTGGGGCAACGAACACTGAAGCTTTCTTT. Residues: CASSLAGATNTEAFF.

This rearrangement joins TRBV6-5 to TRBJ2-3; tentative D call: TRBD2 (6 bases). Trimming stripped 5 bases from V and 0 bases from J, with 9 bases between. Per germline, CDR1 MNHEY and CDR2 SVGAGI. The length of the CDR3 is 14 residues. Here the CDR3 DNA reads TGTGCCAGCAGTACCGGGACTAGCACAGATACGCAGTATTTT. Translating gives CASSTGTSTDTQYF.